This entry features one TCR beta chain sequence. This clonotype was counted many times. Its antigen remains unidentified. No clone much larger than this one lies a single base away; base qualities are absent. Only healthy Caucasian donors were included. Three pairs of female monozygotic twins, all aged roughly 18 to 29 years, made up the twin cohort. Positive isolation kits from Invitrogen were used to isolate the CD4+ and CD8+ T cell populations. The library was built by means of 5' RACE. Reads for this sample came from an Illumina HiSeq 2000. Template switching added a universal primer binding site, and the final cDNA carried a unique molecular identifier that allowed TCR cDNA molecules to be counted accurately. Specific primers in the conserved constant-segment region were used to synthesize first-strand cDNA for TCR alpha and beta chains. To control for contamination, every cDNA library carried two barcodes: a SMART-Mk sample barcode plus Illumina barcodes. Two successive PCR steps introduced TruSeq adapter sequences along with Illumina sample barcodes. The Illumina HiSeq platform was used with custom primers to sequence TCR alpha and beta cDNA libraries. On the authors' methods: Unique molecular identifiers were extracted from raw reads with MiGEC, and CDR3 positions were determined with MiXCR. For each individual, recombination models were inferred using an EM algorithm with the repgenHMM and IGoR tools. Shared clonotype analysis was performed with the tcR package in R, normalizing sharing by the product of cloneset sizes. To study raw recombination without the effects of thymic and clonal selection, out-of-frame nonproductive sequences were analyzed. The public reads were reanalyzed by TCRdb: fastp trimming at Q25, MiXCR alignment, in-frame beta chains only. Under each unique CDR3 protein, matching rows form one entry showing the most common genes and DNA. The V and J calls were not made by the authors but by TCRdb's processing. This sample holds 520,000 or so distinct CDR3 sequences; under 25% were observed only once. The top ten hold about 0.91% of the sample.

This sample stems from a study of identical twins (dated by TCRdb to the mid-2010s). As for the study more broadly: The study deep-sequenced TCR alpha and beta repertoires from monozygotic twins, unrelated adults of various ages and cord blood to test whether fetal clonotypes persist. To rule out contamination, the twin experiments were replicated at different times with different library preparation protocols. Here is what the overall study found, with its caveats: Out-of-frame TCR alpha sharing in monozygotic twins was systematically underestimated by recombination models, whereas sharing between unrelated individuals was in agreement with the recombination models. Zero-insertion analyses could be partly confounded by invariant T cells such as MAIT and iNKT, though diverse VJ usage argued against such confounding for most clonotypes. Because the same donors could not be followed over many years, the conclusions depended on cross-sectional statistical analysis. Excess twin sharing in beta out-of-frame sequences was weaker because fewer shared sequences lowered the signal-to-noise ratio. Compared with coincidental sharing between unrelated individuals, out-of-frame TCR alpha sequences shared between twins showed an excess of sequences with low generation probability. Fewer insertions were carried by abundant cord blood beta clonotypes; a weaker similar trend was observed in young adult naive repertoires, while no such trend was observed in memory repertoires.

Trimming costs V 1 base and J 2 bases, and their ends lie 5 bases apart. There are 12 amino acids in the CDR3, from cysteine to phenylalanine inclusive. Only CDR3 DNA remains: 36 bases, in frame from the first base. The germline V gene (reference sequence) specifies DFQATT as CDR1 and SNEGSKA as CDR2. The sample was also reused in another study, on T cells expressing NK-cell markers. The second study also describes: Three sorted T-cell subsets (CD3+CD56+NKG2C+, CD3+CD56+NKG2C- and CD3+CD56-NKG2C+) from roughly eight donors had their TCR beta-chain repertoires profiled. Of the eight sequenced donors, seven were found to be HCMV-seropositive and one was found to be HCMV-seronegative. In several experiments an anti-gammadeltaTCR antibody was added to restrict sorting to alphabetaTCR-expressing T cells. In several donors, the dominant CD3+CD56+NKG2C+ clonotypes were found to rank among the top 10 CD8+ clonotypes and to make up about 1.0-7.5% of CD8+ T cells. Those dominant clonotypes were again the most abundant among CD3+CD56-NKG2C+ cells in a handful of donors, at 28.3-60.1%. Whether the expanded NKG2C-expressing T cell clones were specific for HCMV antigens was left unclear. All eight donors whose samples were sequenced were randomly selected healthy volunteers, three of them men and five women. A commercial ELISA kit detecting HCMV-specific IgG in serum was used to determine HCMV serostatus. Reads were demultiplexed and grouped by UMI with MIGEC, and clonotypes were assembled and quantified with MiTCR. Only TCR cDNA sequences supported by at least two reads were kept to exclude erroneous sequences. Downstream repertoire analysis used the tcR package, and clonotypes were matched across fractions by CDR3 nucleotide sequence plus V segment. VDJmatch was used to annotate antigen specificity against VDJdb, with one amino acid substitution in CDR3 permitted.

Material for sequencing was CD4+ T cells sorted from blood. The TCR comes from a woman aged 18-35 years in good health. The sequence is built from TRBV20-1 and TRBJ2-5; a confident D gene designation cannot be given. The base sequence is TGCAGTGCTAGAGTCGGGCAAGAGACCCAGTACTTC. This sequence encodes CSARVGQETQYF.